These 10 T cell receptor beta chains were all obtained from the same sample, sequenced in a study of OX40 agonist ivuxolimab in advanced cancers. Some clones are missing from TCRdb's copy, which holds only in-frame ones; the method was immunoSEQ multiplex PCR. The sample carries roughly 67,000 clones, 80% to 95% recorded once. This specimen was CD4+ or CD8+ T cells sorted from blood, taken in a trial of the OX40 agonist ivuxolimab. The receptor set was obtained from an adult with an advanced solid tumor such as melanoma, head and neck, liver or kidney cancer.

This chain uses TRBV25-1 with TRBJ2-1, with a possible D match to TRBD1 (7 bases). This CDR3 comprises 12 residues. Germline CDR1 MGHDK, CDR2 SYGVNS. The germline V and J ends were trimmed by 6 bases and 7 bases, with 10 bases remaining between them. In nucleotides, the CDR3 is TGTGCCAGCAGAGCAGGGGGGAATGAGCAGTTCTTC. It translates to CASRAGGNEQFF.

The J gene is TRBJ2-7, the V gene TRBV7-9; no firm D call. The germline gives CDR1 SEHNR, CDR2 FQNEAQ (reference sequence). V was pared by 1 base and J by 2 bases, with 3 bases between. The CDR3 totals 12 residues. As DNA, the CDR3 is TGTGCCAGCAGCTTAGGGACCTACGAGCAGTACTTC. Amino acid sequence: CASSLGTYEQYF. Drawing the rest from reference TRBV7-9 and TRBJ2-7, the complete variable domain is DTGVSQNPRHKITKRGQNVTFRCDPISEHNRLYWYRQTLGQGPEFLTYFQNEAQLEKSRLLSDRFSAERPKGSFSTLEIQRTEQGDSAMYLCASSLGTYEQYFGPGTRLTVT.

The chain joins TRBV5-6 to TRBJ2-7; D is undetermined. Trimming removed 0 bases at V and 2 bases at J, with 9 bases between. This CDR3 spans 14 amino acids. Germline CDR1 is SGHDT and CDR2 is YYEEEE. CDR3 in DNA: TGTGCCAGCAGCTTGGTATCGCGGACCTACGAGCAGTACTTC. Residues: CASSLVSRTYEQYF.

The rearrangement links TRBV14 to TRBJ2-7; 9 bases line up with TRBD1. This CDR3 has 15 amino acids. Germline CDR1 and CDR2: SGHDN and FVKESK. V was clipped by 1 base and J by 6 bases; unmatched bases: 7. CDR3 in amino acids: CASSQVGGQGSEQYF. In DNA form, the CDR3 reads TGTGCCAGCAGCCAAGTGGGGGGACAGGGCTCCGAGCAGTACTTC. Together with reference TRBV14 and TRBJ2-7, the CDR3 gives the full variable domain: EAGVTQFPSHSVIEKGQTVTLRCDPISGHDNLYWYRRVMGKEIKFLLHFVKESKQDESGMPNNRFLAERTGGTYSTLKVQPAELEDSGVYFCASSQVGGQGSEQYFGPGTRLTVT.

V gene TRBV4-3 combines with J gene TRBJ1-6; D is unresolved. CDR1 is LGHNA, CDR2 YSLEER, per germline. Trimming took off 4 bases at V and 7 bases at J, with 5 bases between the two ends. The CDR3 extends over 12 amino acids. For the CDR3, the DNA is TGCGCCAGCAGCCTTGGGAATTCACCCCTCCACTTT. Its protein is CASSLGNSPLHF.

The chain recombines TRBV13 with TRBJ1-2, with TRBD1 matching over 9 bases. Germline V gives CDR1 PRHDT, CDR2 FYEKMQ (reference sequence). Trimming at V came to 0 bases and at J to 7 bases, leaving 3 bases not matched to a gene. The CDR3 consists of 14 residues. The CDR3 protein is CASSLGTGGSGYTF. The CDR3 DNA sequence: TGTGCCAGCAGCTTAGGCACAGGGGGCAGTGGCTACACCTTC.

V is TRBV15 and J is TRBJ2-3; D is unclear. This CDR3 is built from 12 residues. Germline V CDR1 and CDR2: LNHNV, YYDKDF (reference sequence). V lost 1 base and J lost 4, with 3 bases in between. CDR3 DNA sequence: TGTGCCACCAGCAGAGTGGCAGATACGCAGTATTTT. It codes for CATSRVADTQYF.

The rearrangement joins TRBV9 to TRBJ1-3, with 9 bases fitting TRBD1. V gave up 3 bases and J gave up 2 bases; unmatched junction bases: 6. CDR3 length: 16 residues. Germline lookup yields CDR1 SGDLS and CDR2 YYNGEE. CDR3 amino acids: CASSGGTGHAGNTIYF. As DNA, the CDR3 is TGTGCCAGCAGCGGCGGGACAGGGCACGCTGGAAACACCATATATTTT.

The chain recombines TRBV14 with TRBJ2-7; 10 nucleotides agree with TRBD1. With V trimmed by 4 bases and J by 2 bases, 5 bases remained unmatched. Looked up from germline, CDR1 is SGHDN and CDR2 is FVKESK. This CDR3 is built from 15 residues. The CDR3 DNA sequence: TGTGCCAGCAGCCTACGGGGGACAGGGGCCTACGAGCAGTACTTC. Its protein is CASSLRGTGAYEQYF.

The chain couples TRBV19 to TRBJ2-1; 14 nucleotides agree with TRBD2. Germline CDR1 is LNHDA and CDR2 is SQIVND (reference sequence). This CDR3 comprises 15 residues. V lost 5 bases, J lost 9 bases, and 6 bases stayed unmatched. CDR3 protein: CASSATSGGAAEQFF. CDR3 DNA: TGTGCCAGTAGTGCGACTAGCGGGGGGGCCGCTGAGCAGTTCTTC.